This T cell receptor (beta chain) was retrieved from a study of T cell changes during pregnancy in multiple sclerosis. Generated by immunoSEQ multiplex PCR, the TCRdb table keeps only in-frame clones and is missing some. This sample carries under 130,000 clones, 92% of them seen once, and the ten largest clones take around 0.84%. This sequence originates from a female donor with multiple sclerosis, enrolled in a pregnancy study. The source material was peripheral blood, sampled after pregnancy.

In DNA, the CDR3 is TGTGCCAGCAGTGACGGACAGGGGCGACGATCACCCCTCCACTTT. This translates into CASSDGQGRRSPLHF. The rearrangement joins TRBV2 to TRBJ1-6; 9 positions match TRBD1. Germline V gene data show CDR1 as SNHLY and CDR2 as FYNNEI. V was pared by 3 bases and J by 10 bases, with 7 bases of the junction left unmatched. This CDR3 spans 15 amino acids.